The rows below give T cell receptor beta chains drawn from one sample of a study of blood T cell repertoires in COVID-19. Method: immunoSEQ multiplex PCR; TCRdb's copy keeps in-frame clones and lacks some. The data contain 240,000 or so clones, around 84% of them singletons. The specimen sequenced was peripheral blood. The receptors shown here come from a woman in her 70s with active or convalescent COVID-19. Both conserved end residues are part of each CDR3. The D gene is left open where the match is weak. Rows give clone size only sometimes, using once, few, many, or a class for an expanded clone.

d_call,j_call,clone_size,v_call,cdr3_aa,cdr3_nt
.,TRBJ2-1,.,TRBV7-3,CASSSGLGGVDEQFF,TGTGCCAGCAGCTCAGGCCTAGGGGGTGTGGATGAGCAGTTCTTC
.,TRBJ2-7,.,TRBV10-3,CAISEGVPYEQYF,TGTGCCATCAGTGAGGGAGTCCCCTACGAGCAGTACTTC
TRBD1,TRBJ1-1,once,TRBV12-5,CASGLGTGMNTEAFF,TGTGCTAGTGGTTTGGGGACAGGGATGAACACTGAAGCTTTCTTT
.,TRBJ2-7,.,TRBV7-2,CASSLVPNPTYEQYF,TGTGCCAGCAGCTTAGTTCCAAATCCAACCTACGAGCAGTACTTC
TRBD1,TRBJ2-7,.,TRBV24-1,CATRQTGEYEQYF,TGTGCCACCAGGCAGACAGGGGAATACGAGCAGTACTTC
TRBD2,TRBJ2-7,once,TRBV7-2,CASSRTSGGNSYEQYF,TGTGCCAGCAGCCGTACTAGCGGGGGGAACTCCTACGAGCAGTACTTC
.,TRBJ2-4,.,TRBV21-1,CASSKGQQANQNIQYF,TGTGCCAGCAGCAAGGGGCAACAGGCCAACCAAAACATTCAGTACTTC
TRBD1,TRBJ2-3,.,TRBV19,CASSRDRGGEDTQYF,TGTGCCAGTAGCCGGGACAGGGGGGGGGAAGATACGCAGTATTTT
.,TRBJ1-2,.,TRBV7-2,CASSLAPLRGDPDTF,TGTGCCAGCAGCTTAGCCCCCCTGCGGGGGGACCCGGACACCTTC
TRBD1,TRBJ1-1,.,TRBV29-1,CSVGEGQGKVAEAFF,TGCAGCGTGGGGGAGGGACAGGGTAAAGTCGCTGAAGCTTTCTTT
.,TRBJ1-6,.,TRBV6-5,CASSYQEGNFSPLHF,TGTGCCAGCAGTTACCAAGAGGGCAATTTTTCACCCCTCCACTTT
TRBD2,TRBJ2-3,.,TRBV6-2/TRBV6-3,CASSLLAASTDTQYF,TGTGCCAGCAGCCTACTAGCGGCTAGCACAGATACGCAGTATTTT
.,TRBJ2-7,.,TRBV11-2,CASSGAGYEQYF,TGTGCCAGCAGCGGCGCGGGGTACGAGCAGTACTTC
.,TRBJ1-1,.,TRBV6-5,CASTGKWSTEAFF,TGTGCCAGCACAGGGAAATGGAGCACTGAAGCTTTCTTT
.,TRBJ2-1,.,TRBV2,CASSVRNSYNEQFF,TGTGCCAGCAGTGTCCGTAATTCTTACAATGAGCAGTTCTTC
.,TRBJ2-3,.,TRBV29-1,CSVVRGVSITDTQYF,TGCAGCGTTGTTCGCGGGGTCTCTATCACAGATACGCAGTATTTT
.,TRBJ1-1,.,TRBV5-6,CASRTGLNTEAFF,TGTGCCAGCAGAACAGGTTTGAACACTGAAGCTTTCTTT
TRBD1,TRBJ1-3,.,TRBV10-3,CAIRAGQGAGNTIYF,TGTGCCATCAGGGCAGGACAGGGAGCAGGAAACACCATATATTTT
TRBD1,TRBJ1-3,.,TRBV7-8,CASSSSWTGKNTIYF,TGTGCCAGCAGCTCTTCCTGGACAGGGAAAAACACCATATATTTT
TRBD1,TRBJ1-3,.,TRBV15,CATSMGDRARSGNTIYF,TGTGCCACCAGCATGGGCGACAGGGCTCGATCTGGAAACACCATATATTTT
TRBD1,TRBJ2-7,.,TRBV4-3,CASSQELGTGGYEQYF,TGCGCCAGCAGCCAAGAATTGGGGACAGGGGGCTACGAGCAGTACTTC
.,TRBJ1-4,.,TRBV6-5,CASTFATNEKLFF,TGTGCCAGCACTTTCGCGACTAATGAAAAACTGTTTTTT
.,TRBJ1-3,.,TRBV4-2,CASSQEGGRPSSGNTIYF,TGTGCCAGCAGCCAAGAAGGAGGCAGGCCTTCCTCTGGAAACACCATATATTTT
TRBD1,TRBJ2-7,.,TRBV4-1,CASSQVRTGTYEQYF,TGCGCCAGCAGCCAAGTGAGGACAGGGACCTACGAGCAGTACTTC
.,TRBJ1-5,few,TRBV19,CASSTRQVSNQPQHF,TGTGCCAGTAGTACCAGACAGGTTAGCAATCAGCCCCAGCATTTT
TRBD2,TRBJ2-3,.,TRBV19,CASSDSAGGFDTQYF,TGTGCCAGTAGCGACTCAGCGGGGGGGTTCGATACGCAGTATTTT
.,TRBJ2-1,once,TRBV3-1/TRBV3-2,CASSQDPRGYNEQFF,TGTGCCAGCAGCCAAGATCCCCGGGGATACAATGAGCAGTTCTTC
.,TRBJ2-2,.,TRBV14,CASRHREDTGELFF,TGTGCCAGCAGACACAGGGAAGACACCGGGGAGCTGTTTTTT
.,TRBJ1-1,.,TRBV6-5,CASSRLGQMNTEAFF,TGTGCCAGCAGTCGCCTGGGACAAATGAACACTGAAGCTTTCTTT
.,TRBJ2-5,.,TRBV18,CASSPRTSEETQYF,TGTGCCAGCTCACCTCGGACTTCCGAAGAGACCCAGTACTTC
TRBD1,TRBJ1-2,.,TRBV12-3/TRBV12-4,CASSRQGFGYTF,TGTGCCAGCAGTAGACAGGGTTTTGGCTACACCTTC
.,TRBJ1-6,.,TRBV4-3,CASSQAGSSSYNSPLHF,TGCGCCAGCAGCCAAGCGGGATCCAGCTCCTATAATTCACCCCTCCACTTT
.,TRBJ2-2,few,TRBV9,CASSGDRHHPGELFF,TGTGCCAGCAGCGGTGATCGACACCATCCCGGGGAGCTGTTTTTT
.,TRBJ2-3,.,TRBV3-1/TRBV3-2,CASSQGQVTQYF,TGTGCCAGCAGCCAAGGTCAGGTTACGCAGTATTTT
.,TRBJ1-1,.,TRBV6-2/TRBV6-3,CASSYGGGTGTLTLLF,TGTGCCAGCAGTTACGGCGGGGGAACTGGAACACTGACCCTCCTCTTT
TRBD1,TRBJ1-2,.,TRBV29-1,CSVGGTGVNYGYTF,TGCAGCGTTGGGGGGACAGGGGTAAACTATGGCTACACCTTC
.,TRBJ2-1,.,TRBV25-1,CASTNQNNEQFF,TGTGCCAGCACCAATCAGAACAATGAGCAGTTCTTC
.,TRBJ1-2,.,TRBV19,CASSTGAGYTF,TGTGCCAGTAGTACAGGGGCTGGCTACACCTTC
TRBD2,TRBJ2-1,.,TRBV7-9,CASSFGTSGGSSYNEQFF,TGTGCCAGCAGCTTTGGGACTAGCGGGGGGAGCTCCTACAATGAGCAGTTCTTC
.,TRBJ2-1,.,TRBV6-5,CASSYRGPAEQFF,TGTGCCAGCAGTTACAGGGGCCCAGCTGAGCAGTTCTTC
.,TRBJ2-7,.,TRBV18,CASSEYGGTLYEQYF,TGTGCCAGCTCTGAATACGGGGGTACACTCTACGAGCAGTACTTC
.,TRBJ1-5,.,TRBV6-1,CASTPAGSQPQHF,TGTGCCAGCACCCCGGCGGGGAGTCAGCCCCAGCATTTT
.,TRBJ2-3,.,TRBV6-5,CASSYSRGTTDTQYF,TGTGCCAGCAGTTACTCGCGGGGTACCACAGATACGCAGTATTTT
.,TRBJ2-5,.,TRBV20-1,CSLDRQETQYF,TGCAGTTTAGACAGGCAAGAGACCCAGTACTTC
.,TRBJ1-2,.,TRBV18,CASSPGQGRGYTF,TGTGCCAGCTCACCAGGGCAGGGCCGGGGCTACACCTTC